This is a list of T cell receptor beta chains from one sample in a study of blood T cell repertoires in COVID-19. Generated by immunoSEQ multiplex PCR, the TCRdb table keeps only in-frame clones and is missing some. The data contain around 130,000 clones, roughly four fifths of them singletons. Sequenced material: peripheral blood. These receptors were collected from a human donor in a cohort sampled during active COVID-19. Each CDR3 is given without its conserved first and last residue. The order of the fields is J gene, V gene, CDR3 protein.

J gene: TRBJ2-7; V gene: TRBV18; CDR3 protein: ASSFGAEGEQY
J gene: TRBJ2-4; V gene: TRBV21-1; CDR3 protein: ASSKFGTALAKNIQY
J gene: TRBJ2-7; V gene: TRBV30; CDR3 protein: ASLGQGARYEQY
J gene: TRBJ2-1; V gene: TRBV24-1; CDR3 protein: ATWGPGNEQF
J gene: TRBJ1-1; V gene: TRBV21-1; CDR3 protein: ASRLRLSTEAF
J gene: TRBJ2-7; V gene: TRBV5-1; CDR3 protein: ASSFEGPYEQY
J gene: TRBJ1-1; V gene: TRBV30; CDR3 protein: AWKGQGDTEAF
J gene: TRBJ2-7; V gene: TRBV30; CDR3 protein: AWSVNRVGEQY
J gene: TRBJ1-1; V gene: TRBV4-1; CDR3 protein: ASSRDTEAF
J gene: TRBJ2-7; V gene: TRBV7-9; CDR3 protein: ASNRDISYEQY
J gene: TRBJ2-1; V gene: TRBV7-2; CDR3 protein: ASSLAGVTRYNEQF
J gene: TRBJ1-2; V gene: TRBV5-1; CDR3 protein: ASSQQGYGYT
J gene: TRBJ2-7; V gene: TRBV6-5; CDR3 protein: ASRRGRGDSYEQY
J gene: TRBJ2-3; V gene: TRBV7-9; CDR3 protein: ASAPGLAADTQY
J gene: TRBJ2-1; V gene: TRBV2; CDR3 protein: ASSEYSGGALNNEQF
J gene: TRBJ1-4; V gene: TRBV10-3; CDR3 protein: AIKGQGDEKLF
J gene: TRBJ1-2; V gene: TRBV14; CDR3 protein: ASSQDWRGFYGYT
J gene: TRBJ2-7; V gene: TRBV6-5; CDR3 protein: ASSLTSSYEQY
J gene: TRBJ1-3; V gene: TRBV5-1; CDR3 protein: ASSPAGTGGSGNTIY
J gene: TRBJ1-2; V gene: TRBV6-5; CDR3 protein: ASNEGANYGYT
J gene: TRBJ1-4; V gene: TRBV4-2; CDR3 protein: ASSQEQGTVEKLF
J gene: TRBJ1-2; V gene: TRBV29-1; CDR3 protein: SVEAGAKGGYT
J gene: TRBJ2-1; V gene: TRBV15; CDR3 protein: ATSGRTSRPGNEQF
J gene: TRBJ2-7; V gene: TRBV10-2; CDR3 protein: AREGQGVYEQY
J gene: TRBJ2-3; V gene: TRBV2; CDR3 protein: ASSLTASTDTQY
J gene: TRBJ1-1; V gene: TRBV11-2; CDR3 protein: ASSFPTGQFNTEAF
J gene: TRBJ1-2; V gene: TRBV2; CDR3 protein: ASSEDRENGYT
J gene: TRBJ2-3; V gene: TRBV20-1; CDR3 protein: SAWASGTQY
J gene: TRBJ1-1; V gene: TRBV3-1/TRBV3-2; CDR3 protein: ASKPLDRGRTEAF
J gene: TRBJ1-5; V gene: TRBV19; CDR3 protein: ASSISGTGVDQPQH
J gene: TRBJ1-6; V gene: TRBV6-5; CDR3 protein: ASRADRGSPLH
J gene: TRBJ2-2; V gene: TRBV30; CDR3 protein: AYSRGNTGELF
J gene: TRBJ1-5; V gene: TRBV2; CDR3 protein: ASSELRNQPQH
J gene: TRBJ1-2; V gene: TRBV2; CDR3 protein: ASSESGNYGYT
J gene: TRBJ2-3; V gene: TRBV6-5; CDR3 protein: ASSYGPGGNTDTQY
J gene: TRBJ2-4; V gene: TRBV2; CDR3 protein: ASSESLFLAKNIQY
J gene: TRBJ1-2; V gene: TRBV7-9; CDR3 protein: ASSQRPLLEGYT
J gene: TRBJ2-2; V gene: TRBV4-1; CDR3 protein: ASSHLRSGTGSGELF
J gene: TRBJ1-1; V gene: TRBV6-5; CDR3 protein: ASSRDRMNTEAF
J gene: TRBJ1-4; V gene: TRBV5-1; CDR3 protein: ASSPTLSSSNEKLF
J gene: TRBJ2-5; V gene: TRBV24-1; CDR3 protein: ATSSPGTGDETQY
J gene: TRBJ1-4; V gene: TRBV18; CDR3 protein: ASTRTGVNEKLF
J gene: TRBJ2-7; V gene: TRBV11-2; CDR3 protein: ASSKAGTGYHEQY
J gene: TRBJ2-5; V gene: TRBV2; CDR3 protein: ASSETAVQETQY
J gene: TRBJ2-7; V gene: TRBV28; CDR3 protein: ASSFSLRARVYEQY
J gene: TRBJ1-3; V gene: TRBV3-1/TRBV3-2; CDR3 protein: ASSQRGSGNTIY
J gene: TRBJ2-5; V gene: TRBV6-6; CDR3 protein: ASSYGGQVETQY
J gene: TRBJ2-7; V gene: TRBV5-1; CDR3 protein: ASSLQEFLLDEQY
J gene: TRBJ2-5; V gene: TRBV24-1; CDR3 protein: ATTSPSSGGAGETQY
J gene: TRBJ1-1; V gene: TRBV29-1; CDR3 protein: SVGTGNTEAF
J gene: TRBJ1-4; V gene: TRBV5-1; CDR3 protein: ASSLDDSTNEKLF
J gene: TRBJ1-6; V gene: TRBV5-6; CDR3 protein: ASSLSRGNSPLH
J gene: TRBJ1-4; V gene: TRBV19; CDR3 protein: ASGQPLTNEKLF
J gene: TRBJ2-5; V gene: TRBV2; CDR3 protein: ASSLQGKSKTQY
J gene: TRBJ1-4; V gene: TRBV19; CDR3 protein: ASSDSATNEKLF